The next 17 T cell receptor beta chains were all read from a single sample in a study of blood T cells in healthy people across ages. Together with a sample-barcoded 5' primer, a J-beta primer mix was included in a second PCR lasting roughly 6 to 12 cycles. TCRdb re-derived calls from the 5' RACE reads in MiXCR, one entry per CDR3 protein. Of about 1.6 million distinct CDR3 sequences detected, about 31% appear once; the ten largest clones hold approximately 11%. What was sequenced was blood. The receptors shown here come from a woman in her 30s in good health.

The V and J genes are TRBV7-9 and TRBJ2-1, with 8 bases matching TRBD2. TRBJ2-7 explains the end of the DNA better; the J call may be wrong. The CDR3 sequence is 16 residues long. CDR1 SEHNR and CDR2 FQNEAQ come from the germline V gene (reference sequence). The CDR3 bases are TGTGCCAGCAGCTTGGCGGGGGGCTTTTCCTACAATGAGCAGTACTTC. This gives the protein CASSLAGGFSYNEQYF.

This clonotype showed up many times. This chain connects TRBV12-3 or TRBV12-4 to TRBJ1-2, with D perhaps TRBD1 (5 bases). The CDR3 loop spans 13 amino acids. The ends were cut back, 5 bases at V and 4 bases at J, with 11 bases in the middle. CDR3 sequence (DNA): TGTGCCAGCAGTGGGGGTTTGGGCTATGGCTACACCTTC. Protein: CASSGGLGYGYTF.

The chain links TRBV29-1 to TRBJ2-5, with D possibly matching TRBD2 (5 bases). Per the germline V gene, CDR1 is SQVTM and CDR2 is ANQGSEA. V lost 8 bases and J lost 8, with 15 bases in between. The CDR3 loop spans 11 amino acids. In nucleotides, the CDR3 is TGCAGCAGCCTAGTGGGAGAAACCCAGTACTTC. This translates into CSSLVGETQYF. Supplemented by reference TRBV29-1 and TRBJ2-5, the full variable domain reads SAVISQKPSRDICQRGTSLTIQCQVDSQVTMMFWYRQQPGQSLTLIATANQGSEATYESGFVIDKFPISRPNLTFSTLTVSNMSPEDSSIYLCSSLVGETQYFGPGTRLLVL.

The chain combines TRBV6-2 or TRBV6-3 with TRBJ2-1; D tentatively fits TRBD1 or TRBD2 (5 bases each). Germline CDR1 is MNHEY and CDR2 is SVGEGT. The ends were cut back, 6 bases at V and 7 bases at J, with 22 bases in the middle. The CDR3 totals 16 residues. In DNA, the CDR3 is TGTGCCAGCAGCCCTTTTGTGGGACCATTTGGGAATGAGCAGTTCTTC. It yields the protein CASSPFVGPFGNEQFF.

This chain uses TRBV12-3 or TRBV12-4 with TRBJ1-3; TRBD1 matches at 7 bases. J gave up 0 bases and V 4 bases, and 3 bases lay outside the gene matches. The CDR3 runs 15 residues. Here the CDR3 DNA reads TGTGCCAGCAGTTCTAGGGACAGCTCTGGAAACACCATATATTTT. It codes for CASSSRDSSGNTIYF.

This clonotype was observed a few times. J is TRBJ2-5 and V is TRBV7-7; the match to TRBD1 covers 8 bases. There are 17 residues in the CDR3. Looked up from germline, CDR1 is SSHAT and CDR2 is FNYEAQ (reference sequence). After removal of 3 bases from V and 7 bases from J, the junction contained 16 bases not matched to a gene. The CDR3 loop reads CASSFDSGQGASGTQYF. DNA for the CDR3: TGTGCCAGCAGCTTCGACTCGGGGCAGGGGGCCAGTGGGACCCAGTACTTC.

The CDR3 nucleotides are TGTGCCACCTCGCCTGGGACTAGCTACGAGCAGTACTTC. This translates into CATSPGTSYEQYF. V and J are TRBV2 and TRBJ2-7; 8 bases map to TRBD2. The CDR3 is 13 residues long. V shed 10 bases and J 3 bases; nucleotides not matched to a gene: 8. Germline values: CDR1 SNHLY, CDR2 FYNNEI.

In this sample, this clonotype turned up a few times. The chain links TRBV5-1 to TRBJ2-2; 9 nucleotides match TRBD1. From germline, CDR1 is SGHRS and CDR2 YFSETQ. CDR3 length: 15 amino acids. J gave up 3 bases and V 4 bases, and 4 bases lay outside the gene matches. CDR3 DNA sequence: TGCGCCAGCAGCCGGGGGACAGGGTACACCGGGGAGCTGTTTTTT. Its translation: CASSRGTGYTGELFF.

The chain joins TRBV29-1 to TRBJ1-2; D gene unclear. The CDR3 has 13 residues. V was shortened by 1 base and J by 7 bases, with 13 bases between the two germline ends. Germline lookup yields CDR1 SQVTM and CDR2 ANQGSEA. The CDR3 spells CSVEGTEVGGYTF. Written as DNA, the CDR3 is TGCAGCGTTGAAGGGACGGAGGTGGGTGGCTACACCTTC.

This clonotype showed up many times. This chain joins TRBV12-3 or TRBV12-4 and TRBJ1-2, with D unclear. This CDR3 is 11 amino acids long. The V gene lost 6 bases and the J gene lost 3 bases, with 5 bases spanning the gap. The CDR3 coding sequence is TGTGCCAGCAGGACGGACTATGGCTACACCTTC. As protein: CASRTDYGYTF.

The rearrangement joins TRBV12-3 or TRBV12-4 to TRBJ2-1; D might be TRBD2 (5 bases). V lost 1 base and J lost 5, with 12 bases in between. This CDR3 region has 15 residues. The CDR3 region has the DNA TGTGCCAGCAGTTTAGAACTCCTAGCTAACAATGAGCAGTTCTTC. This sequence encodes CASSLELLANNEQFF.

In its sample, this clonotype was seen a few times. This chain connects TRBV27 to TRBJ2-6, with 7 bases fitting TRBD1. Germline CDR1 reads MNHEY; CDR2 reads SMNVEV (reference sequence). Trimming removed 3 bases from V and 0 bases from J; junction bases left unmatched: 5. CDR3 size: 17 residues. This CDR3 reads CASSFTRGISGANVLTF. CDR3 DNA: TGTGCCAGCAGTTTTACCAGGGGGATCTCTGGGGCCAACGTCCTGACTTTC.

This clonotype was detected a few times. V usage is TRBV5-6 and J usage is TRBJ1-5, with D tentatively TRBD1 (5 bases). Germline lookup yields CDR1 SGHDT and CDR2 YYEEEE. The V and J ends lost 1 base and 4 bases respectively, with 12 bases between them. The CDR3 length is 15 residues. The CDR3 nucleotides are TGTGCCAGCAGCTTGTACAGGTTTCGGAATCAGCCCCAGCATTTT. It encodes CASSLYRFRNQPQHF.

Only a few counts were recorded for this clonotype. J is TRBJ2-7 and V is TRBV6-5; 7 bases match TRBD1. Germline CDR1 is MNHEY and CDR2 is SVGAGI. J lost 0 bases, V lost 7 bases, and 6 bases had no gene match. The CDR3 contains 14 residues. In DNA form, the CDR3 reads TGTGCCAGCAAGGAGACAGGGCCCTCCTACGAGCAGTACTTC. This encodes CASKETGPSYEQYF.

This clonotype came up many times. The rearrangement joins TRBV5-1 to TRBJ2-5, with unresolved D. V was cut by 0 bases and J by 4 bases, with 7 bases left in between. This CDR3 contains 13 residues. Germline lookup yields CDR1 SGHRS and CDR2 YFSETQ. The CDR3 sequence is CASSLGYRETQYF. Here the CDR3 DNA reads TGCGCCAGCAGCTTGGGGTACCGAGAGACCCAGTACTTC.

CDR3 in DNA: TGTGCCAGCAGCTTAGGGGTAGCGGGAGGAGTTGTCACAGATACGCAGTATTTT. Translating gives CASSLGVAGGVVTDTQYF. The chain couples TRBV7-8 to TRBJ2-3, with 10 bases matching TRBD2. The V gene end was trimmed by 1 base and the J gene end by 2 bases; junction bases not matched to a gene: 9. Germline V gene lookup returns CDR1 SGHVS and CDR2 FQNEAQ. The CDR3 loop spans 18 amino acids.

This clonotype was seen a few times. V gene TRBV4-1 combines with J gene TRBJ2-5, with 9 bases aligning to TRBD2. This CDR3 contains 14 residues. V lost 1 base to trimming and J lost 7 bases; unmatched junction nucleotides: 4. Per germline, CDR1 MGHRA and CDR2 YSYEKL. CDR3 loop: CASSQVSGGGTQYF. CDR3 coding DNA: TGCGCCAGCAGCCAAGTTAGCGGGGGAGGGACCCAGTACTTC.